These 32 T cell receptor beta chains came from one sample sequenced in a study of radiotherapy plus CTLA-4 blockade in lung cancer. Assay: immunoSEQ multiplex PCR; the TCRdb copy retains only in-frame clones and omits some. The sample consists of roughly 73,000 clones, roughly 84% of them appearing once. Sequences were derived from peripheral blood, sampled from a patient treated with radiotherapy plus ipilimumab. The source of these receptors is a human donor with non-small cell lung cancer that progressed on radiotherapy plus ipilimumab.

The rearrangement uses TRBV29-1 and TRBJ2-7; TRBD2 matches at 13 bases. The CDR3 length is 17 residues. The germline V gene has CDR1 SQVTM and CDR2 ANQGSEA. Trimming at V came to 2 bases and at J to 2 bases, leaving 9 bases not matched to a gene. The DNA for the CDR3 is TGCAGCGTTGAAACCCACAAACTAGCGGGAGGGACCTACGAGCAGTACTTC. Translating it yields CSVETHKLAGGTYEQYF.

This clone was picked up one time. The rearrangement links TRBV6-5 to TRBJ2-1, with TRBD2 as a possible D gene (5 bases). Germline CDR1 is MNHEY and CDR2 is SVGAGI. This CDR3 region has 12 residues. The germline V and J ends were trimmed by 6 bases and 5 bases, with 8 bases remaining between them. CDR3 residues: CASRDWNNEQFF. Here the CDR3 DNA reads TGTGCCAGCAGGGACTGGAACAATGAGCAGTTCTTC.

This clone was found once. J is TRBJ2-5 and V is TRBV7-2; TRBD2 agrees at 10 bases. CDR3 size: 16 residues. V lost 5 bases, J lost 3 bases, and 9 bases stayed unmatched. Germline V gene data show CDR1 as SGHTA and CDR2 as FQGNSA. The CDR3: CASSHARTSGKETQYF. CDR3 in DNA: TGTGCCAGCAGCCATGCCCGGACTAGCGGTAAAGAGACCCAGTACTTC.

CDR3 protein: CAWSRTGSETQYF. The CDR3 bases are TGTGCCTGGAGTAGGACAGGGTCAGAGACCCAGTACTTC. The V gene is TRBV30, the J gene TRBJ2-5, with TRBD1 matching 8 bases. V was pared by 2 bases and J by 4 bases, with 3 bases of the junction left unmatched. CDR1 is GTSNPN, CDR2 SVGIG, per germline (reference sequence). This CDR3 comprises 13 residues.

The chain is built from TRBV28 and TRBJ1-1; no reliable D call. Trimming took 1 base from V and 0 from J, leaving 6 bases between them. The CDR3 is 14 residues long. Germline lookup yields CDR1 MDHEN and CDR2 SYDVKM. The DNA for the CDR3 is TGTGCCAGCAGTTTATTACATGTGAACACTGAAGCTTTCTTT. Translation gives CASSLLHVNTEAFF.

This clone was picked up a small number of times. The J gene is TRBJ2-6, the V gene TRBV7-9, with a possible D match to TRBD2 (5 bases). Trimming left V 3 bases short and J 2 bases short, with 14 bases between. CDR3 size: 17 residues. Germline assignment: CDR1 SEHNR and CDR2 FQNEAQ (reference sequence). CDR3 in amino acids: CASSLEGSGTGANVLTF. CDR3 coding DNA: TGTGCCAGCAGCTTGGAAGGGAGTGGCACTGGGGCCAACGTCCTGACTTTC.

The chain joins TRBV7-6 to TRBJ2-4; a possible D gene is TRBD1 (7 bases). The CDR3 runs 16 residues. The V end lost 5 bases, the J end lost 6 bases, and 20 bases lay between the germline ends. Germline V gene lookup returns CDR1 SGHVS and CDR2 FNYEAQ. CDR3 in DNA: TGTGCCAGCAGCCCCCAGGGGGACTTCCCAGGAAACATTCAGTACTTC. This translates into CASSPQGDFPGNIQYF.

The chain joins TRBV5-1 to TRBJ2-1; 7 nucleotides align to TRBD2. The CDR3 covers 14 residues. The germline V gene has CDR1 SGHRS and CDR2 YFSETQ. V dropped 3 bases and J dropped 3; count of bases not matched to a gene: 3. CDR3 loop: CASSYGGSYNEQFF. The CDR3 bases are TGCGCCAGCAGCTACGGCGGGAGCTACAATGAGCAGTTCTTC.

As DNA, the CDR3 is TGTGCCAGCAGTGACGCGGCTAGCGGGAGTCATACGCAGTATTTT. Translation gives CASSDAASGSHTQYF. This chain connects TRBV6-4 to TRBJ2-3; 10 positions match TRBD2. V was pared by 2 bases and J by 7 bases, with 6 bases of the junction left unmatched. This CDR3 is built from 15 residues. From germline, CDR1 is MRHNA and CDR2 SNTAGT.

The rearrangement uses TRBV5-6 and TRBJ1-1; no definite D call. Trimming took 4 bases from V and 1 from J, leaving 8 bases between them. This CDR3 spans 13 amino acids. CDR1 and CDR2 from the germline V gene are SGHDT and YYEEEE. The CDR3 here is CASSPYPNTEAFF. The CDR3 DNA follows: TGTGCCAGCAGCCCCTATCCGAACACTGAAGCTTTCTTT.

V gene TRBV25-1 combines with J gene TRBJ2-1; D gene ambiguous. CDR1 MGHDK and CDR2 SYGVNS come from the germline V gene. This CDR3 is built from 18 residues. Trimming took 3 bases from V and 5 from J, leaving 23 bases between them. CDR3 in DNA: TGTGCCAGCAGTGACGGGTTGGCCGTTCCCCCAGCAAACAATGAGCAGTTCTTC. As protein: CASSDGLAVPPANNEQFF.

The V call is TRBV9, the J call TRBJ1-4, with D unclear. Germline CDR1 and CDR2: SGDLS and YYNGEE. Trimming took 3 bases from V and 1 from J, leaving 10 bases between them. The CDR3 runs to 15 residues. In nucleotides, the CDR3 is TGTGCCAGCAGCGAGTCGACCGGAACTAATGAAAAACTGTTTTTT. It specifies CASSESTGTNEKLFF.

The chain combines TRBV19 with TRBJ2-7; no clear D. V was shortened by 6 bases and J by 2 bases, with 14 bases between the two germline ends. Germline V gene lookup returns CDR1 LNHDA and CDR2 SQIVND (reference sequence). This CDR3 contains 14 residues. CDR3 sequence: CASSLLIGAYEQYF. CDR3 in DNA: TGTGCCAGTAGCCTACTTATTGGGGCCTACGAGCAGTACTTC.

V is TRBV6-6 and J is TRBJ2-2; TRBD1 is a possible D gene (5 bases). Germline V gene sequence: CDR1 MNHNY, CDR2 SVGAGI (reference sequence). This CDR3 has 15 residues. The V end lost 5 bases, the J end lost 4 bases, and 14 bases lay between the germline ends. The CDR3 region has the DNA TGTGCCAGCAGTACCGCGACAGAGCGCACCGGGGAGCTGTTTTTT. Translation: CASSTATERTGELFF.

About this clone: This specimen includes other DNA sequences encoding the same CDR3. This chain uses TRBV27 with TRBJ1-2; TRBD1 is a possible D gene (6 bases). Trimming left V 0 bases short and J 6 bases short, with 14 bases between. The germline gives CDR1 MNHEY, CDR2 SMNVEV (reference sequence). The CDR3 covers 15 residues. The CDR3 DNA follows: TGTGCCAGCAGTTTATCGAGGGGGGGCTTGAATGGCTACACCTTC. It yields the protein CASSLSRGGLNGYTF.

In its sample, this clone was seen once. V is TRBV4-2 and J is TRBJ2-3; 11 nucleotides agree with TRBD2. The V gene's germline CDR1 is LGHNA and CDR2 YNFKEQ. The V and J ends lost 3 bases and 0 bases, in that order; junction bases with no gene match: 5. The CDR3 contains 17 residues. The CDR3 bases are TGTGCCAGCAGCCACGGGACTAGCGGCACTAGCACAGATACGCAGTATTTT. Translating it yields CASSHGTSGTSTDTQYF.

CDR3 in DNA: TGTGCCTGGAGCCGGGACAGGGGACGGGATGAAGCTTTCTTT. This codes for CAWSRDRGRDEAFF. The rearrangement links TRBV30 to TRBJ1-1; TRBD1 agrees at 10 bases. CDR3 length: 14 residues. V dropped 3 bases and J dropped 7; count of bases not matched to a gene: 8. From germline, CDR1 is GTSNPN and CDR2 SVGIG (reference sequence).

CDR3 sequence reads: CASSLVRGSTDTQYF. DNA for the CDR3: TGCGCCAGCAGCTTGGTAAGGGGAAGCACAGATACGCAGTATTTT. This chain uses TRBV5-1 with TRBJ2-3, with a tentative D call TRBD1 (5 bases). The germline V gene has CDR1 SGHRS and CDR2 YFSETQ. The V end lost 0 bases, the J end lost 0 bases, and 8 bases lay between the germline ends. CDR3 size: 15 residues.

This chain connects TRBV11-2 to TRBJ2-1; 8 bases map to TRBD2. This CDR3 is 18 amino acids long. CDR1 and CDR2 from the germline V gene are SGHAT and FQNNGV. Trimming took 2 bases from V and 0 from J; bases not matched to a gene: 9. The CDR3, as DNA: TGTGCCAGCAGCTTATCCAGCGGGAGTTCATACTCCTACAATGAGCAGTTCTTC. This sequence encodes CASSLSSGSSYSYNEQFF.

The chain recombines TRBV5-6 with TRBJ2-3; 8 nucleotides match TRBD2. The CDR3 is made up of 14 amino acids. Germline V gives CDR1 SGHDT, CDR2 YYEEEE. With 5 bases clipped from V and 6 bases from J, the junction kept 8 bases outside the gene matches. CDR3 nucleotides: TGTGCCAGCAGTTACGGGACTAGGGCCGATACGCAGTATTTT. Translating gives CASSYGTRADTQYF. Combining the CDR3 with reference TRBV5-6 and TRBJ2-3 gives the whole variable domain DAGVTQSPTHLIKTRGQQVTLRCSPKSGHDTVSWYQQALGQGPQFIFQYYEEEERQRGNFPDRFSGHQFPNYSSELNVNALLLGDSALYLCASSYGTRADTQYFGPGTRLTVL.

The genes are TRBV9 and TRBJ2-1; 10 nucleotides align to TRBD2. The germline gives CDR1 SGDLS, CDR2 YYNGEE. The J segment lost 2 bases and the V segment lost 0 bases, leaving 11 bases of the junction unmatched. The CDR3 has 19 residues. CDR3 loop: CASSVATGMGTSAYNEQFF. CDR3 nucleotides: TGTGCCAGCAGCGTAGCCACAGGGATGGGGACTAGCGCCTACAATGAGCAGTTCTTC.

V is TRBV6-4 and J is TRBJ2-1; D tentatively reads TRBD1 or TRBD2 (5 bases each). Germline-derived CDR1 and CDR2 are MRHNA and SNTAGT. Between the trimmed V and J ends, which lost 3 bases and 7 bases, there was a span of 13 bases. The CDR3 is 14 residues long. The CDR3 loop reads CASSEQGEGNEQFF. CDR3 DNA sequence: TGTGCCAGCAGTGAACAAGGAGAGGGGAATGAGCAGTTCTTC.

The gene calls are TRBV7-3 and TRBJ2-1; 10 bases are a match to TRBD2. V trimming: 5 bases; J trimming: 2 bases; junction bases outside the gene matches: 3. Looked up from germline, CDR1 is SGHTA and CDR2 is FQGTGA. This CDR3 is built from 15 residues. Here the CDR3 DNA reads TGTGCCAGCAGCGCCCTAGCGGGGGCCTACAATGAGCAGTTCTTC. It encodes CASSALAGAYNEQFF.

The V gene is TRBV7-3, the J gene TRBJ2-1, with TRBD2 matching over 10 bases. Germline trimming cut 2 bases from V and 10 bases from J; bases unmatched to any gene: 2. The CDR3 totals 13 residues. Germline values: CDR1 SGHTA, CDR2 FQGTGA. The CDR3 reads CASSLGTSEEQFF. The CDR3 region has the DNA TGTGCCAGCAGCTTAGGGACTAGCGAAGAGCAGTTCTTC.

The rearrangement joins TRBV2 to TRBJ2-2; D is possibly TRBD2 (6 bases). Deletions cut 0 bases from V and 4 bases from J, with 6 bases between. CDR1 and CDR2 from the germline V gene are SNHLY and FYNNEI. The length of the CDR3 is 14 residues. The CDR3 DNA follows: TGTGCCAGCAGTGAAGCGGGAGGCACCGGGGAGCTGTTTTTT. Translation: CASSEAGGTGELFF.

The gene calls are TRBV7-6 and TRBJ2-7; D unclear. The V gene's germline CDR1 is SGHVS and CDR2 FNYEAQ. CDR3 length: 15 amino acids. Trimming pared 5 bases from V and 0 bases from J, leaving 14 bases between. This CDR3 is CASSPERNPSYEQYF. Written as DNA, the CDR3 is TGTGCCAGCAGCCCAGAGCGAAATCCCTCCTACGAGCAGTACTTC.

The chain employs TRBV6-5 and TRBJ2-5; 13 bases map to TRBD2. The CDR3 spans 15 residues. Germline CDR1 MNHEY, CDR2 SVGAGI. V was clipped by 8 bases and J by 5 bases; unmatched bases: 8. The CDR3 nucleotides are TGTGCCAGCCGCGGGACTAGCGGGAATGATGAGACCCAGTACTTC. Translation gives CASRGTSGNDETQYF.

The count of this clone is one. The chain combines TRBV7-2 with TRBJ2-3, with D perhaps given as TRBD1 or TRBD2 (6 bases each). From germline, CDR1 is SGHTA and CDR2 FQGNSA. The CDR3 is 16 residues long. Trimming pared 1 base from V and 0 bases from J, leaving 11 bases between. The DNA for the CDR3 is TGTGCCAGCAGCTTAGAGGGGGGTTTTAGCACAGATACGCAGTATTTT. Amino acid sequence: CASSLEGGFSTDTQYF.

The chain has TRBV6-6 and TRBJ2-6; D is unclear. The CDR3 runs to 15 residues. Germline V lookup: CDR1 MNHNY, CDR2 SVGAGI (reference sequence). V was shortened by 5 bases and J by 4 bases, with 12 bases between the two germline ends. CDR3 in DNA: TGTGCCAGCAGTCAAGGGTTTAGCGGGGCCAACGTCCTGACTTTC. Translating it yields CASSQGFSGANVLTF.

This rearrangement joins TRBV7-3 to TRBJ2-2; D is unresolved. The CDR3 totals 15 residues. The V end was cut by 5 bases, the J end by 6 bases, with 16 bases between. CDR1 is SGHTA and CDR2 is FQGTGA in the germline V gene. The CDR3 nucleotides read TGTGCCAGCAGCCTTACTGGGATCGGGTCCGGGGAGCTGTTTTTT. It specifies CASSLTGIGSGELFF.

V is TRBV2 and J is TRBJ2-1, with D uncertain. Germline CDR1 and CDR2: SNHLY and FYNNEI. The V and J ends lost 3 bases and 2 bases respectively, with 11 bases between them. This CDR3 contains 15 residues. The CDR3 reads CASSDGKGPYNEQFF. CDR3 coding DNA: TGTGCCAGCAGTGATGGGAAGGGCCCCTACAATGAGCAGTTCTTC.

The CDR3 nucleotides read TGTGCCAGCAGTTTCCCGGGAGATCAGCCCCAGCATTTT. This encodes CASSFPGDQPQHF. V is TRBV28 and J is TRBJ1-5; no definite D call. Trimming pared 3 bases from V and 5 bases from J, leaving 8 bases between. Looked up from germline, CDR1 is MDHEN and CDR2 is SYDVKM. CDR3 length equals 13 residues.